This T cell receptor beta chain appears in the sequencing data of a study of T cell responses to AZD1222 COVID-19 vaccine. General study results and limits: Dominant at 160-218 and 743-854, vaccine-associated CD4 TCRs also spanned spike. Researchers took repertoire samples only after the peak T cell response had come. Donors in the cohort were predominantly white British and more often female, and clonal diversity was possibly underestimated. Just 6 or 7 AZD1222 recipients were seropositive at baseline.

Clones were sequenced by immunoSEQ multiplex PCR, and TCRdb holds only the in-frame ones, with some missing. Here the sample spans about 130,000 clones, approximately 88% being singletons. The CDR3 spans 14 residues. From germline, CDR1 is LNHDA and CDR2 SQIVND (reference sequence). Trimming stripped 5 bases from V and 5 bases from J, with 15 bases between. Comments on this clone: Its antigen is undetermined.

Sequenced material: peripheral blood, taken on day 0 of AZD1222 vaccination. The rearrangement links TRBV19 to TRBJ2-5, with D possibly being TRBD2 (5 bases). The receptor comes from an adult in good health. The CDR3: CASSREGRVETQYF. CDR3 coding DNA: TGTGCCAGTAGTCGTGAGGGTCGCGTGGAGACCCAGTACTTC.